This is a list of T cell receptor beta chains from one sample in a study of CD8+ T cells in alopecia areata. Sequencing used immunoSEQ multiplex PCR; TCRdb keeps in-frame clones, though not all of them. The data hold about 200,000 clones, with 55% to 70% observed a single time. Sample: CD4+ T cells sorted from blood, taken at week 24, from a patient treated with tofacitinib. Receptors originate from a human donor with alopecia areata. The CDR3 runs from the conserved cysteine through the conserved F or W. D genes are given only for firm matches. Some rows have no size entry. The others give once, few or many, or a class for an expanded clone.

V gene: TRBV6-4
D gene: TRBD1
clone size: NA
J gene: TRBJ1-2
CDR3 protein: CASRNTGGGYGYTF
CDR3 DNA: TGTGCCAGCAGGAATACAGGGGGCGGCTATGGCTACACCTTC

V gene: TRBV29-1
D gene: NA
clone size: NA
J gene: TRBJ2-7
CDR3 protein: CSVAKGSEQYF
CDR3 DNA: TGCAGCGTTGCTAAGGGATCCGAGCAGTACTTC

V gene: TRBV18
D gene: NA
clone size: NA
J gene: TRBJ2-2
CDR3 protein: CASSPLVSGELFF
CDR3 DNA: TGTGCCAGCTCACCACTAGTATCCGGGGAGCTGTTTTTT

V gene: TRBV29-1
D gene: TRBD1
clone size: NA
J gene: TRBJ1-2
CDR3 protein: CSVEQGAMGYGYTF
CDR3 DNA: TGCAGCGTTGAACAGGGGGCGATGGGCTATGGCTACACCTTC

V gene: TRBV28
D gene: NA
clone size: NA
J gene: TRBJ1-2
CDR3 protein: CASSLLQSGYTF
CDR3 DNA: TGTGCCAGCAGTTTATTACAGAGTGGCTACACCTTC

V gene: TRBV4-1
D gene: NA
clone size: few
J gene: TRBJ2-1
CDR3 protein: CASSQESSGRKQFF
CDR3 DNA: TGCGCCAGCAGCCAAGAATCGAGCGGGCGCAAGCAGTTCTTC

V gene: TRBV4-1
D gene: TRBD2
clone size: few
J gene: TRBJ2-7
CDR3 protein: CASSQALLAKYNEQYF
CDR3 DNA: TGCGCCAGCAGCCAAGCGTTACTAGCGAAGTACAACGAGCAGTACTTC

V gene: TRBV5-4
D gene: TRBD2
clone size: once
J gene: TRBJ2-5
CDR3 protein: CASSLAGGETQYF
CDR3 DNA: TGTGCCAGCAGCTTGGCCGGGGGGGAGACCCAGTACTTC

V gene: TRBV29-1
D gene: NA
clone size: NA
J gene: TRBJ1-5
CDR3 protein: CSVATAPNQPQHF
CDR3 DNA: TGCAGCGTTGCGACAGCTCCAAATCAGCCCCAGCATTTT

V gene: TRBV9
D gene: NA
clone size: NA
J gene: TRBJ2-7
CDR3 protein: CASNRGGGTSYEQYF
CDR3 DNA: TGTGCCAGCAACCGCGGGGGCGGAACCTCCTACGAGCAGTACTTC

V gene: TRBV6-1
D gene: TRBD1
clone size: NA
J gene: TRBJ1-5
CDR3 protein: CASILRQGDQPQHF
CDR3 DNA: TGTGCCAGCATACTCCGACAGGGGGACCAGCCCCAGCATTTT

V gene: TRBV4-3
D gene: TRBD2
clone size: few
J gene: TRBJ2-7
CDR3 protein: CASSQDIRGGLYEQYF
CDR3 DNA: TGCGCCAGCAGCCAAGATATCCGGGGGGGCCTATACGAGCAGTACTTC

V gene: TRBV7-3
D gene: NA
clone size: NA
J gene: TRBJ1-1
CDR3 protein: CASSLKTNTEAFF
CDR3 DNA: TGTGCCAGCAGCTTAAAGACGAACACTGAAGCTTTCTTT

V gene: TRBV29-1
D gene: NA
clone size: few
J gene: TRBJ2-3
CDR3 protein: CSAVPNRGGTDTQYF
CDR3 DNA: TGCAGCGCAGTCCCTAACAGGGGGGGGACAGATACGCAGTATTTT

V gene: TRBV5-6
D gene: NA
clone size: NA
J gene: TRBJ2-7
CDR3 protein: CASNLGWGRGYEQYF
CDR3 DNA: TGTGCCAGCAACTTGGGATGGGGGAGAGGCTACGAGCAGTACTTC

V gene: TRBV11-2
D gene: TRBD1
clone size: few
J gene: TRBJ1-1
CDR3 protein: CASSGLGQGNTEAFF
CDR3 DNA: TGTGCCAGCAGCGGATTGGGACAGGGGAACACTGAAGCTTTCTTT

V gene: TRBV2
D gene: NA
clone size: NA
J gene: TRBJ2-5
CDR3 protein: CASSVQIQETQYF
CDR3 DNA: TGTGCCAGCAGTGTTCAGATTCAAGAGACCCAGTACTTC

V gene: TRBV7-6
D gene: TRBD1
clone size: few
J gene: TRBJ1-2
CDR3 protein: CASSLRQGDYGYTF
CDR3 DNA: TGTGCCAGCAGCCTTAGACAGGGGGACTATGGCTACACCTTC

V gene: TRBV10-3
D gene: NA
clone size: NA
J gene: TRBJ2-1
CDR3 protein: CAITGTPDYNEQFF
CDR3 DNA: TGTGCCATCACAGGGACCCCCGACTACAATGAGCAGTTCTTC

V gene: TRBV30
D gene: NA
clone size: NA
J gene: TRBJ2-1
CDR3 protein: CAWDSQVNEQFF
CDR3 DNA: TGTGCCTGGGACTCCCAGGTTAATGAGCAGTTCTTC

V gene: TRBV6-5
D gene: TRBD1
clone size: NA
J gene: TRBJ2-1
CDR3 protein: CASSYRQGGYEQFF
CDR3 DNA: TGTGCCAGCAGTTACAGACAGGGGGGATATGAGCAGTTCTTC

V gene: TRBV7-9
D gene: NA
clone size: few
J gene: TRBJ2-2
CDR3 protein: CASSFRHTGELFF
CDR3 DNA: TGTGCCAGCAGCTTCCGGCACACCGGGGAGCTGTTTTTT

V gene: TRBV2
D gene: NA
clone size: NA
J gene: TRBJ1-1
CDR3 protein: CASSQTDRQDEAFF
CDR3 DNA: TGTGCCAGCAGTCAGACTGACAGGCAAGATGAAGCTTTCTTT

V gene: TRBV29-1
D gene: NA
clone size: NA
J gene: TRBJ2-1
CDR3 protein: CSVEDRSHNEQFF
CDR3 DNA: TGCAGCGTTGAAGATCGCTCGCACAATGAGCAGTTCTTC

V gene: TRBV7-2
D gene: NA
clone size: NA
J gene: TRBJ1-2
CDR3 protein: CASSPEGAGYGYTF
CDR3 DNA: TGTGCCAGCAGCCCGGAAGGGGCCGGCTATGGCTACACCTTC

V gene: TRBV7-8
D gene: NA
clone size: NA
J gene: TRBJ2-1
CDR3 protein: CASSSTGSSYNEQFF
CDR3 DNA: TGTGCCAGCAGCTCTACTGGGAGCTCCTACAATGAGCAGTTCTTC

V gene: TRBV5-6
D gene: TRBD1
clone size: NA
J gene: TRBJ1-5
CDR3 protein: CASSFYPGTGQPQHF
CDR3 DNA: TGTGCCAGCAGCTTCTACCCCGGGACAGGTCAGCCCCAGCATTTT

V gene: TRBV28
D gene: TRBD2
clone size: NA
J gene: TRBJ2-7
CDR3 protein: CASSLQLAGGYEQYF
CDR3 DNA: TGTGCCAGCAGTTTACAGTTAGCGGGAGGCTACGAGCAGTACTTC

V gene: TRBV29-1
D gene: NA
clone size: NA
J gene: TRBJ2-1
CDR3 protein: CSGGQFAYNEQFF
CDR3 DNA: TGCAGCGGAGGACAGTTTGCCTACAATGAGCAGTTCTTC

V gene: TRBV27
D gene: NA
clone size: NA
J gene: TRBJ1-2
CDR3 protein: CASSLWGDERRGYTF
CDR3 DNA: TGTGCCAGCAGTTTATGGGGGGACGAGAGACGTGGCTACACCTTC

V gene: TRBV28
D gene: TRBD2
clone size: NA
J gene: TRBJ2-2
CDR3 protein: CASLVATSGPRATGELFF
CDR3 DNA: TGTGCCAGCCTAGTGGCTACTAGCGGGCCGCGAGCCACCGGGGAGCTGTTTTTT

V gene: TRBV30
D gene: TRBD1
clone size: few
J gene: TRBJ2-7
CDR3 protein: CAWGRDRSYEQYF
CDR3 DNA: TGTGCCTGGGGACGGGACAGGAGCTACGAGCAGTACTTC

V gene: TRBV29-1
D gene: TRBD1
clone size: NA
J gene: TRBJ2-7
CDR3 protein: CSANGQGASEQYF
CDR3 DNA: TGCAGCGCAAATGGACAGGGGGCAAGCGAGCAGTACTTC

V gene: TRBV2
D gene: TRBD1
clone size: NA
J gene: TRBJ2-5
CDR3 protein: CASRDRGLGETQYF
CDR3 DNA: TGTGCCAGCAGGGACAGGGGGCTCGGAGAGACCCAGTACTTC

V gene: TRBV7-2
D gene: NA
clone size: few
J gene: TRBJ1-5
CDR3 protein: CASSLAAQGYQPQHF
CDR3 DNA: TGTGCCAGCAGCTTAGCAGCCCAGGGGTATCAGCCCCAGCATTTT

V gene: TRBV29-1
D gene: NA
clone size: NA
J gene: TRBJ1-5
CDR3 protein: CSVRATSNQPQHF
CDR3 DNA: TGCAGCGTTCGGGCTACCAGCAATCAGCCCCAGCATTTT